This TCR beta chain was found in a study of tumor-infiltrating lymphocytes in primary liver carcinoma. Study-level points and caveats: Samples were bulk unsorted, so CD4+ and CD8+ repertoires were not compared. A significantly higher top-250-clone fraction was found in tumors than in blood (p = 0.039).

Trimming removed 3 bases at V and 2 bases at J, with 12 bases between. Germline V gives CDR1 SGHNT, CDR2 YYREEE (reference sequence). The CDR3 is 15 amino acids. Germline DNA was also extracted, and blood RNA derived from unsorted whole blood. Every patient had chronic HBV infection and was treatment-naive. An approximately 4-milliliter peripheral blood sample was collected before surgery. This clonotype was detected ten times or more. The antigen is not known. The authors made TCR beta cDNA from about 500 ng total RNA with a constant-region primer. Each TCR beta library was derived from three nested multiplex PCR rounds that employed slightly modified ARM-PCR. For around 10 cycles apiece, the opening two PCR rounds ran with TRBV1-TRBV30 forward primers and a C-beta reverse primer. TCRdb analysed the multiplex PCR reads with MiXCR anew, one entry per CDR3 protein. The sample lists fewer than 350,000 distinct CDR3 sequences; 65% were seen once.

This TCR was sampled from a man in his forties with primary liver carcinoma and hepatitis B virus infection. The sequenced sample was peripheral blood. The V call is TRBV5-4, the J call TRBJ2-1; unclear D gene. DNA of the CDR3: TGTGCCAGCAGCTCCCCTAGTCTTCCCTACAATGAGCAGTTCTTC. Translation gives CASSSPSLPYNEQFF.